These 9 T cell receptor beta chains came from one sample sequenced in a study of molecular identifiers for immune sequencing clone quantification. From the PCR reads, TCRdb called clonotypes with MiXCR, one entry per CDR3 protein. This table holds some 580,000 distinct CDR3 sequences, around 25% found once. Sample: naive CD8+ T cells from blood, with Jurkat cell RNA spiked in. The subset denotes: FACS-sorted CD8+CD4-CCR7+CD45RA+ naive T cells. All receptors derive from a human donor in good health. Some libraries in this study had Jurkat cell RNA spiked in.

This clonotype was picked up many times. V is TRBV9 and J is TRBJ1-1; perhaps TRBD1 as D (5 bases). Trimming removed 3 bases from V and 9 bases from J, with 9 bases in between. Per germline, CDR1 SGDLS and CDR2 YYNGEE. CDR3 length: 11 residues. CDR3 region: CASSAGAQAFF. The CDR3, as DNA: TGTGCCAGCAGCGCTGGGGCGCAAGCTTTCTTT. The variable domain in full, completed from reference TRBV9 and TRBJ1-1, reads DSGVTQTPKHLITATGQRVTLRCSPRSGDLSVYWYQQSLDQGLQFLIQYYNGEERAKGNILERFSAQQFPDLHSELNLSSLELGDSALYFCASSAGAQAFFGQGTRLTVV.

This clonotype was observed many times. The genes are TRBV12-3 or TRBV12-4 and TRBJ2-6; possibly TRBD1 or TRBD2 for D (5 bases each). This CDR3 spans 14 amino acids. Between the trimmed V and J ends, which lost 5 bases and 4 bases, there was a span of 9 bases. The DNA of the CDR3 is TGTGCCAGCAGTGAGGGGTCCGGGGCCAACGTCCTGACTTTC. Residues: CASSEGSGANVLTF.

There are a few counts of this clonotype. V is TRBV10-3 and J is TRBJ1-1; the match to TRBD1 covers 9 bases. V lost 2 bases and J lost 0; bases outside the gene matches: 1. Germline CDR1 is ENHRY and CDR2 is SYGVKD. The CDR3 runs to 15 residues. The CDR3 coding sequence is TGTGCCATCAGTGAGGGACAGGGGATGAACACTGAAGCTTTCTTT. Encoded protein: CAISEGQGMNTEAFF.

V and J are TRBV3-1 and TRBJ2-5, with no clear D. The length of the CDR3 is 15 residues. From germline, CDR1 is LGHDT and CDR2 YNNKEL (reference sequence). Between the trimmed V and J ends, which lost 4 bases and 5 bases, there was a span of 17 bases. CDR3 nucleotides: TGTGCCAGCAGCCCCCCCCCCGGCGGATGGGAGACCCAGTACTTC. Its protein product is CASSPPPGGWETQYF.

In this sample, this clonotype turned up many times. The chain is built from TRBV20-1 and TRBJ1-6; TRBD1 is a possible D gene (5 bases). With 0 bases removed from V and 0 bases from J, the gap between germline ends came to 15 bases. The CDR3 is 18 amino acids. Germline V gene data show CDR1 as DFQATT and CDR2 as SNEGSKA (reference sequence). This CDR3 is CSARDTFSGSSYNSPLHF. The CDR3 DNA is TGCAGTGCTAGAGATACATTTTCAGGGAGCTCCTATAATTCACCCCTCCACTTT.

V gene TRBV1 combines with J gene TRBJ2-5; the table's D call, TRBD1, has no DNA check behind it. TRBV1 constitutes a pseudogene. This CDR3 comprises 17 residues. The CDR3 sequence: CTSSQAGRGPRDETQYF. CDR3 coding DNA: TGCACCAGCAGCCAAGCAGGGCGGGGGCCCCGGGATGAGACCCAGTACTTC.

This clonotype was seen more than once but under ten times. V is TRBV13 and J is TRBJ1-2, with D hard to call. Per the germline V gene, CDR1 is PRHDT and CDR2 is FYEKMQ (reference sequence). Trimming cost V 0 bases and J 6 bases, with 20 bases left between them. The CDR3 covers 17 residues. The CDR3 bases are TGTGCCAGCAGCTTAGGCTACGGGGTCCCCTCGGGAGATGGCTACACCTTC. This translates into CASSLGYGVPSGDGYTF.

In regard to this clonotype: A much larger clone differs by one base, so this may be a read error. The chain couples TRBV20-1 to TRBJ2-7; D is uncertain. This CDR3 is 14 amino acids long. Germline V gives CDR1 DFQATT, CDR2 SNEGSKA (reference sequence). The DNA of the CDR3 is TGCAGTGCTAGGCCATCTGTGGTTGCCTACGGGCAGTACTTC. Translating gives CSARPSVVAYGQYF.

This clonotype was found once. The rearrangement joins TRBV2 to TRBJ2-1; D uncertain. Germline-derived CDR1 and CDR2 are SNHLY and FYNNEI. Trimming shortened V by 0 bases and J by 5 bases, and 14 bases separated the two germline ends. CDR3 length equals 16 residues. CDR3 sequence (DNA): TGTGCCAGCAGTGAAGCGCTGCGGATATCCCACAATGAGCAGTTCTTC. It codes for CASSEALRISHNEQFF.